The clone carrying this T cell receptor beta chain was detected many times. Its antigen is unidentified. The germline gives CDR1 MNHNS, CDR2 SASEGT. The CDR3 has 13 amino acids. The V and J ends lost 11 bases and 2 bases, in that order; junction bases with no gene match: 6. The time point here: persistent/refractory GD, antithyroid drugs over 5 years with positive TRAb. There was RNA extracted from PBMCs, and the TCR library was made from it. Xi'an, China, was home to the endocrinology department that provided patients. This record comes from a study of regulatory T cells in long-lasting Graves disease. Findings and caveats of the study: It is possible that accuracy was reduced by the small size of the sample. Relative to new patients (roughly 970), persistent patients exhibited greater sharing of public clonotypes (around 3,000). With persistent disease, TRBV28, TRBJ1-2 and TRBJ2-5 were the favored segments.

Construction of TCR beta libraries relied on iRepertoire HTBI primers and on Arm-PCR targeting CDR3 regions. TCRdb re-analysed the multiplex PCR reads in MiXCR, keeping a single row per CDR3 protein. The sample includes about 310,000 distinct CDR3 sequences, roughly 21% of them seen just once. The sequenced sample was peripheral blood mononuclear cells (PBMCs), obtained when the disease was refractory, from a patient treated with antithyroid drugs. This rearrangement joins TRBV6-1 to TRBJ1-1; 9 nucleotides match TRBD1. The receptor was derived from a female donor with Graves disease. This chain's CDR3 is CASLTGGNTEAFF. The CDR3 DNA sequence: TGTGCCTCCTTGACAGGGGGTAACACTGAAGCTTTCTTT.